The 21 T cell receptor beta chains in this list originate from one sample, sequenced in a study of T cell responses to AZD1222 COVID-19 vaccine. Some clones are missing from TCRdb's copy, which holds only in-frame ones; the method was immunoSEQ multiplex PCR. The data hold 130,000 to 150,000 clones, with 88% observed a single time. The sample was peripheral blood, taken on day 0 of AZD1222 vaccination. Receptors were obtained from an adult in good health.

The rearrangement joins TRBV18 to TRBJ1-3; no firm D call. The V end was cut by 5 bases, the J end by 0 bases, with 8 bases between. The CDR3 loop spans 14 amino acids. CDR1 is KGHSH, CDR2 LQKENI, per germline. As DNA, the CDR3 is TGTGCCAGCTCAACAGAGAGCTCTGGAAACACCATATATTTT. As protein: CASSTESSGNTIYF.

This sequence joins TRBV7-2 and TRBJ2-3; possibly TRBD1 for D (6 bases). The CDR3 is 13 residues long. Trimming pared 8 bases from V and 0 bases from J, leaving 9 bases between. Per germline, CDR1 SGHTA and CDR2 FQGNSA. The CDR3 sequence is CASGTSSTDTQYF. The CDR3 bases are TGTGCCAGCGGGACATCAAGCACAGATACGCAGTATTTT.

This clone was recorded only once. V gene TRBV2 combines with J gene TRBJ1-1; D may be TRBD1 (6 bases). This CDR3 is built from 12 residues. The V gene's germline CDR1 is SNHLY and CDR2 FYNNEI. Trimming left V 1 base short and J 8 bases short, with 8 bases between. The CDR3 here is CASSEGGHEAFF. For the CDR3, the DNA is TGTGCCAGCAGTGAAGGGGGGCACGAAGCTTTCTTT. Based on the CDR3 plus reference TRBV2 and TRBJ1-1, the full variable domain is EPEVTQTPSHQVTQMGQEVILRCVPISNHLYFYWYRQILGQKVEFLVSFYNNEISEKSEIFDDQFSVERPDGSNFTLKIRSTKLEDSAMYFCASSEGGHEAFFGQGTRLTVV.

The CDR3 bases are TGTGCCAGCAGCCCGCGACGACAGCCAAATCAGCCCCAGCATTTT. Translated, it gives CASSPRRQPNQPQHF. The V and J genes are TRBV7-8 and TRBJ1-5, with D possibly matching TRBD1 (5 bases). This CDR3 spans 15 amino acids. Germline loops: CDR1 SGHVS, CDR2 FQNEAQ. Trimming cost V 5 bases and J 4 bases, with 15 bases left between them.

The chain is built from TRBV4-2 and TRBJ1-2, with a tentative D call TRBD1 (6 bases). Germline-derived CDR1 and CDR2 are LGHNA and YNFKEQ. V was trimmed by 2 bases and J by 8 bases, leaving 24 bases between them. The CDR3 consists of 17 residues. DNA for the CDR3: TGTGCCAGCAGCCAACCCCCTTCGGCAGGGGAGTCCTACGGCTACACCTTC. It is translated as CASSQPPSAGESYGYTF.

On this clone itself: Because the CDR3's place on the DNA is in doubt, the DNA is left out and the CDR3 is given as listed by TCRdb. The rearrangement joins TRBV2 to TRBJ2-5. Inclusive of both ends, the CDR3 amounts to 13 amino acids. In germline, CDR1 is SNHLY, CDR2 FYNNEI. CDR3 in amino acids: CASILDGAETQYF.

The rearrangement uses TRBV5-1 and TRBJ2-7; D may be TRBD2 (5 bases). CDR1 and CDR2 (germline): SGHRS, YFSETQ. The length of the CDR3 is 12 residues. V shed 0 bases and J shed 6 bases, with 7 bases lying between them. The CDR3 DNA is TGCGCCAGCAGCTTGGCAGGACTCGAGCAGTACTTC. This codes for CASSLAGLEQYF.

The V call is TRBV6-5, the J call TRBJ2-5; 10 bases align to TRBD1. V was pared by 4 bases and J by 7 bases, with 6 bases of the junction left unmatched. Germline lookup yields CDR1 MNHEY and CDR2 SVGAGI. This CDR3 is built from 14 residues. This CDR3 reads CASSSDRGRGTQYF. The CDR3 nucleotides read TGTGCCAGCAGTTCAGACAGGGGGCGAGGGACCCAGTACTTC.

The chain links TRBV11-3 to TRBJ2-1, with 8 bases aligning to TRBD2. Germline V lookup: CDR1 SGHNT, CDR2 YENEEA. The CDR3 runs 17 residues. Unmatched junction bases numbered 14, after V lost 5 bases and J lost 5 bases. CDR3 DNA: TGTGCCAGCAGCCTCCTCGGCGGGGGGTTGGGGAACAATGAGCAGTTCTTC. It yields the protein CASSLLGGGLGNNEQFF.

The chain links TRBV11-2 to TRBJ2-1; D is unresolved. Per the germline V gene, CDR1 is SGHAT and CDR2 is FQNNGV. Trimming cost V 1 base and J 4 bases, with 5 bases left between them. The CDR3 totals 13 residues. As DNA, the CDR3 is TGTGCCAGCAGCTTAGGCTATTACAATGAGCAGTTCTTC. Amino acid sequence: CASSLGYYNEQFF.

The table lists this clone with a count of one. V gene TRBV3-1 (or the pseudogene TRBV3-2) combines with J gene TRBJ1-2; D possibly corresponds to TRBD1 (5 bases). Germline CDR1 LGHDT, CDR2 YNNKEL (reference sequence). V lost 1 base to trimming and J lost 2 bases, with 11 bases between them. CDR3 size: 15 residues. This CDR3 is CASSQGLGGNYGYTF. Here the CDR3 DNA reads TGTGCCAGCAGCCAAGGTTTGGGGGGGAACTATGGCTACACCTTC.

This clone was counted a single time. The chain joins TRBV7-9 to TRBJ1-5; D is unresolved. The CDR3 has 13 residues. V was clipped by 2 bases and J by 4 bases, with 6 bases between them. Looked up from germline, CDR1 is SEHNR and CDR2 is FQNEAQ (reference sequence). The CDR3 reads CASSLMDNQPQHF. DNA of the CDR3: TGTGCCAGCAGCTTAATGGATAATCAGCCCCAGCATTTT.

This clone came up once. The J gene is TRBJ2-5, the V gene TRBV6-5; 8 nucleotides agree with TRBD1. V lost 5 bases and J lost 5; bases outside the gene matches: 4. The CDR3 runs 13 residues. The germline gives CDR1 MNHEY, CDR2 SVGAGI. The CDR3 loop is CASSRTGRETQYF. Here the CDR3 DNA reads TGTGCCAGCAGTAGGACAGGGCGGGAGACCCAGTACTTC.

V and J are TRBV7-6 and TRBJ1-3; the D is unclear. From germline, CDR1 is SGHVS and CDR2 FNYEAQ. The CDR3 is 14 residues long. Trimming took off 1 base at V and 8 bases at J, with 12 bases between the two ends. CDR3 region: CASSLGPGGHTIYF. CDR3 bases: TGTGCCAGCAGCTTAGGTCCCGGCGGGCACACCATATATTTT.

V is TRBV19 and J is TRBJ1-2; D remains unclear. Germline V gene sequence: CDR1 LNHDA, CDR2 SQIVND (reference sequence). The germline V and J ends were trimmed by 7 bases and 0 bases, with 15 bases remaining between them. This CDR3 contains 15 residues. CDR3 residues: CASMSGLQANYGYTF. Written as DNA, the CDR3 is TGTGCCAGTATGTCAGGACTGCAAGCTAACTATGGCTACACCTTC.

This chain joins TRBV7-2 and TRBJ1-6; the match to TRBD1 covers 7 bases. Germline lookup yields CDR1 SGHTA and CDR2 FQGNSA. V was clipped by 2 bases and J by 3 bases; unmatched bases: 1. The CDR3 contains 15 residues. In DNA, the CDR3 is TGTGCCAGCAGCTTACAGGGGGACTATAATTCACCCCTCCACTTT. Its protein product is CASSLQGDYNSPLHF.

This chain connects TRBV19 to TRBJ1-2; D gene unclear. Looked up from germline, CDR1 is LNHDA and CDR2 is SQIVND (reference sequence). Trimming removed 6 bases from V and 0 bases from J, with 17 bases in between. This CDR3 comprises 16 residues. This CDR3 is CASRDSFRLANYGYTF. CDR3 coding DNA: TGTGCCAGTAGGGACTCATTTCGTTTAGCTAACTATGGCTACACCTTC.

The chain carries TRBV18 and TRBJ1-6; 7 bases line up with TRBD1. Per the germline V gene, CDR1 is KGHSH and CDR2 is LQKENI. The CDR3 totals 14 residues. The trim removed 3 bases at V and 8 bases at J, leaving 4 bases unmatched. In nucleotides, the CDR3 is TGTGCCAGCTCACCTACAGGGGTTGATTCACCCCTCCACTTT. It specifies CASSPTGVDSPLHF.

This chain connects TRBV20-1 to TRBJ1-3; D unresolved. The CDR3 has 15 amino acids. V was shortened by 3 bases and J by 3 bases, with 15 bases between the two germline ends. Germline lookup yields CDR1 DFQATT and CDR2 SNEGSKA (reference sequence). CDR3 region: CSASNRAGDGNTIYF. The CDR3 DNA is TGCAGTGCTAGTAATCGGGCAGGAGATGGAAACACCATATATTTT.

The DNA for the CDR3 is TGTGCCAGCAGCCCGACTAGCGGGCGCGATACGCAGTATTTT. Protein product: CASSPTSGRDTQYF. The V and J genes are TRBV9 and TRBJ2-3; TRBD2 matches 10 bases. This CDR3 is built from 14 residues. Looked up from germline, CDR1 is SGDLS and CDR2 is YYNGEE. The V segment lost 4 bases and the J segment 6 bases; nucleotides outside the gene matches: 5.

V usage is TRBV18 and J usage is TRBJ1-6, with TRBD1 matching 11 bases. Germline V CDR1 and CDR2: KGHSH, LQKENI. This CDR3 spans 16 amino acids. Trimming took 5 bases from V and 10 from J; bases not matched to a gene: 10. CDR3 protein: CASSTGTGGLWSPLHF. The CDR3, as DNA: TGTGCCAGCTCAACCGGGACAGGGGGGCTTTGGTCACCCCTCCACTTT. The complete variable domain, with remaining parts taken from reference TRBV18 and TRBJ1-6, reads NAGVMQNPRHLVRRRGQEARLRCSPMKGHSHVYWYRQLPEEGLKFMVYLQKENIIDESGMPKERFSAEFPKEGPSILRIQQVVRGDSAAYFCASSTGTGGLWSPLHFGNGTRLTVT.